These 11 T cell receptor beta chains share one sample of origin, sequenced in a study of OX40 agonist ivuxolimab in advanced cancers. The table came from immunoSEQ multiplex PCR; TCRdb's copy has only in-frame clones and leaves some out. Here the sample spans about 120,000 clones, around nine tenths being singletons. This sample comprised CD4+ or CD8+ T cells sorted from blood, obtained in a trial of the OX40 agonist ivuxolimab. These receptors came from an adult with an advanced solid tumor such as melanoma, head and neck, liver or kidney cancer.

V usage is TRBV29-1 and J usage is TRBJ1-3, with D uncertain. This CDR3 is 15 amino acids long. Trimming took off 0 bases at V and 1 base at J, with 10 bases between the two ends. The germline gives CDR1 SQVTM, CDR2 ANQGSEA. Here the CDR3 reads CSVEDIGGSGNTIYF. The CDR3 DNA is TGCAGCGTTGAAGATATCGGAGGTTCTGGAAACACCATATATTTT.

The V and J genes are TRBV6-5 and TRBJ1-3; perhaps TRBD1 as D (6 bases). CDR3 length: 16 amino acids. V dropped 0 bases and J dropped 0 bases, with 9 bases sitting between them. Per germline, CDR1 MNHEY and CDR2 SVGAGI. The CDR3 sequence is CASSYSFRGSGNTIYF. The CDR3 DNA reads TGTGCCAGCAGTTACTCGTTCAGGGGCTCTGGAAACACCATATATTTT.

The J gene is TRBJ1-5, the V gene TRBV19; D is possibly TRBD1 (6 bases). This CDR3 comprises 14 residues. Germline-derived CDR1 and CDR2 are LNHDA and SQIVND (reference sequence). The ends were cut back, 5 bases at V and 0 bases at J, with 8 bases in the middle. CDR3 nucleotides: TGTGCCAGTAGTTTGGACAGTAGCAATCAGCCCCAGCATTTT. Translation: CASSLDSSNQPQHF.

The rearrangement uses TRBV9 and TRBJ1-4; 7 bases agree with TRBD1. Germline CDR1 is SGDLS and CDR2 is YYNGEE. The J segment lost 5 bases and the V segment lost 3 bases, leaving 4 bases of the junction unmatched. CDR3 size: 14 residues. The CDR3 region is CASSAGTVNEKLFF. CDR3 nucleotides: TGTGCCAGCAGCGCTGGGACAGTCAATGAAAAACTGTTTTTT.

The table lists this clone with a count of one. The chain combines TRBV28 with TRBJ2-1; D gene unclear. Trimming shortened V by 1 base and J by 7 bases, and 11 bases separated the two germline ends. CDR1 MDHEN and CDR2 SYDVKM come from the germline V gene. The CDR3 has 14 residues. The CDR3 loop is CASSLSPLGNEQFF. The CDR3 DNA reads TGTGCCAGCAGTTTATCCCCCCTGGGTAATGAGCAGTTCTTC.

The chain combines TRBV25-1 with TRBJ1-1; D remains unclear. V lost 6 bases and J lost 2, with 7 bases in between. Germline V lookup: CDR1 MGHDK, CDR2 SYGVNS. This CDR3 is 12 amino acids long. CDR3 coding DNA: TGTGCCAGCAGGTTTGAAAACACTGAAGCTTTCTTT. The encoded protein is CASRFENTEAFF.

Here the CDR3 DNA reads TGTGCCAGCAGTTTATCGACTAGTTACAATGAGCAGTTCTTC. This sequence encodes CASSLSTSYNEQFF. The chain is built from TRBV27 and TRBJ2-1, with D possibly matching TRBD2 (6 bases). The CDR3 extends over 14 amino acids. Trimming pared 0 bases from V and 4 bases from J, leaving 7 bases between. Germline-derived CDR1 and CDR2 are MNHEY and SMNVEV (reference sequence).

CDR3 sequence reads: CASSPRQAALYEQYF. In DNA form, the CDR3 reads TGTGCCAGCAGCCCCAGACAGGCTGCACTCTACGAGCAGTACTTC. The gene calls are TRBV11-2 and TRBJ2-7; D possibly corresponds to TRBD1 (6 bases). CDR3 length equals 15 residues. The V and J ends lost 5 bases and 3 bases respectively, with 17 bases between them. Germline values: CDR1 SGHAT, CDR2 FQNNGV. The variable domain in full, with the rest retrieved from reference TRBV11-2 and TRBJ2-7, is EAGVAQSPRYKIIEKRQSVAFWCNPISGHATLYWYQQILGQGPKLLIQFQNNGVVDDSQLPKDRFSAERLKGVDSTLKIQPAKLEDSAVYLCASSPRQAALYEQYFGPGTRLTVT.

The chain has TRBV5-1 and TRBJ2-3; D call uncertain. The CDR3 has 14 residues. Germline values: CDR1 SGHRS, CDR2 YFSETQ. Between the trimmed V and J ends, which lost 2 bases and 2 bases, there was a span of 9 bases. CDR3: CASSLSSNTDTQYF. CDR3 coding DNA: TGCGCCAGCAGCTTAAGTTCGAACACAGATACGCAGTATTTT.

The V call is TRBV25-1, the J call TRBJ1-1; D is undetermined. CDR1 is MGHDK, CDR2 SYGVNS, per germline. Trimming shortened V by 6 bases and J by 1 base, and 6 bases separated the two germline ends. The CDR3 runs to 12 residues. Here the CDR3 reads CASRAENTEAFF. The CDR3 DNA reads TGTGCCAGCAGGGCGGAGAACACTGAAGCTTTCTTT.

The chain joins TRBV2 to TRBJ2-2, with D hard to call. Trimming stripped 7 bases from V and 0 bases from J, with 12 bases between. Germline V gene data show CDR1 as SNHLY and CDR2 as FYNNEI. The CDR3 runs 15 residues. CDR3 residues: CASMQEMTNTGELFF. CDR3 bases: TGTGCCAGCATGCAGGAGATGACGAACACCGGGGAGCTGTTTTTT.